Shown below are 26 T cell receptor beta chains from a single sample sequenced in a study of neurological immune-mediated disorders. TCRdb called the 5' RACE reads again in MiXCR, with one record for every CDR3 protein. This table has about 41,000 distinct CDR3 sequences, about 14% appearing once. Material: CD4+ T cells from blood. These TCRs come from a woman aged 55-69 years with HTLV-1-associated myelopathy (HAM/TSP).

This clonotype was seen at least ten times. The rearrangement links TRBV20-1 to TRBJ2-3, with TRBD1 matching over 9 bases. This CDR3 contains 15 residues. CDR1 DFQATT and CDR2 SNEGSKA come from the germline V gene (reference sequence). The junction had 7 bases not matched to a gene; V was cut back by 2 bases and J by 4 bases. CDR3 protein: CSARTGTGFPDTQYF. The CDR3 DNA reads as TGCAGTGCTAGAACCGGGACAGGGTTTCCAGATACGCAGTATTTT.

The table lists this clonotype with many counts. The chain joins TRBV6-5 to TRBJ1-2; no clear D. The ends were cut back, 10 bases at V and 3 bases at J, with 15 bases in the middle. Germline CDR1 is MNHEY and CDR2 is SVGAGI. The CDR3 runs 13 residues. The CDR3 loop is CATQQAGYYGYTF. Here the CDR3 DNA reads TGTGCCACACAGCAAGCCGGGTACTATGGCTACACCTTC.

This clonotype was counted at least ten times. V is TRBV12-3 or TRBV12-4 and J is TRBJ2-5, with TRBD2 as a possible D gene (5 bases). The CDR3 runs 13 residues. The V gene lost 4 bases and the J gene lost 3 bases, with 9 bases spanning the gap. Here the CDR3 reads CASSWAREETQYF. The CDR3 DNA follows: TGTGCCAGCAGTTGGGCGAGGGAAGAGACCCAGTACTTC.

This rearrangement joins TRBV7-8 to TRBJ1-2, with 8 bases that match TRBD1. The germline V gene has CDR1 SGHVS and CDR2 FQNEAQ. This CDR3 is 15 amino acids long. After removal of 5 bases from V and 6 bases from J, the junction contained 11 bases not matched to a gene. The CDR3 bases are TGTGCCAGCAGCCAGACCCAGGGGGCGCGGAATGGCTACACCTTC. Translated: CASSQTQGARNGYTF. Supplemented by reference TRBV7-8 and TRBJ1-2, the full variable domain reads GAGVSQSPRYKVAKRGQDVALRCDPISGHVSLFWYQQALGQGPEFLTYFQNEAQLDKSGLPSDRFFAERPEGSVSTLKIQRTQQEDSAVYLCASSQTQGARNGYTFGSGTRLTVV.

This clonotype was counted a few times. The rearrangement uses TRBV6-4 and TRBJ1-6; D might be TRBD1 (5 bases). The CDR3 extends over 16 amino acids. Germline loops: CDR1 MRHNA, CDR2 SNTAGT. Trimming stripped 5 bases from V and 8 bases from J, with 19 bases between. Here the CDR3 reads CASSHRYLAGDSPLHF. The CDR3 coding sequence is TGTGCCAGCAGTCACAGGTACCTGGCCGGGGATTCACCCCTCCACTTT.

This clonotype was counted at least ten times. V gene TRBV9 combines with J gene TRBJ2-3; D might be TRBD2 (6 bases). Germline loops: CDR1 SGDLS, CDR2 YYNGEE. The V end lost 3 bases, the J end lost 3 bases, and 14 bases lay between the germline ends. The CDR3 is 15 amino acids. The CDR3 nucleotides read TGTGCCAGCAGCGCCCGGCCGGGGGTGACAGATACGCAGTATTTT. Translating gives CASSARPGVTDTQYF.

This clonotype was counted ten times or more. J is TRBJ1-4 and V is TRBV5-1; 9 bases align to TRBD1. V lost 4 bases, J lost 11 bases, and 9 bases stayed unmatched. Germline CDR1 reads SGHRS; CDR2 reads YFSETQ. The length of the CDR3 is 14 residues. DNA of the CDR3: TGCGCCAGCAGCCTGAGGACAGGGGATCGTAAACTGTTTTTT. Amino acid sequence: CASSLRTGDRKLFF.

This clonotype has a count of ten or more. This chain links TRBV6-1 with TRBJ2-5, with 9 bases lining up with TRBD1. Germline trimming cut 6 bases from V and 6 bases from J; bases unmatched to any gene: 14. Germline CDR1 MNHNS, CDR2 SASEGT. This CDR3 spans 16 amino acids. The CDR3 DNA reads as TGTGCCAGCAGCCCTGCGGCGGGGGACAGGGTAAAGACCCAGTACTTC. It specifies CASSPAAGDRVKTQYF.

This clonotype has a handful of counts. This sequence joins TRBV6-2 or TRBV6-3 and TRBJ1-2, with D maybe TRBD1 (5 bases). There are 13 residues in the CDR3. Per the germline V gene, CDR1 is MNHEY and CDR2 is SVGEGT. Trimming took off 7 bases at V and 6 bases at J, with 15 bases between the two ends. CDR3 DNA: TGTGCCAGCATCCCGCGTCGGGGCAATGGCTACACCTTC. It specifies CASIPRRGNGYTF.

There are many counts of this clonotype. The chain couples TRBV20-1 to TRBJ2-7; D gene ambiguous. The germline V and J ends were trimmed by 5 bases and 2 bases, with 16 bases remaining between them. Germline CDR1 reads DFQATT; CDR2 reads SNEGSKA (reference sequence). The CDR3 is made up of 14 amino acids. CDR3 bases: TGCAGTGCTCAAGACCTCCGGGCCGCCTACGAGCAGTACTTC. As protein: CSAQDLRAAYEQYF.

This clonotype came up many times. V usage is TRBV10-3 and J usage is TRBJ1-4; D is uncertain. V lost 8 bases, J lost 6 bases, and 13 bases lay in between. Germline CDR1 is ENHRY and CDR2 is SYGVKD. The CDR3 is 13 residues long. CDR3 loop: CAIGNGADEKLFF. CDR3 in DNA: TGTGCCATCGGGAACGGTGCGGATGAAAAACTGTTTTTT.

This clonotype appeared many times. The chain joins TRBV7-2 to TRBJ2-3; D not resolved. Trimming removed 5 bases at V and 0 bases at J, with 9 bases between. CDR1 SGHTA and CDR2 FQGNSA come from the germline V gene. The CDR3 runs 14 residues. The CDR3: CASSIRASTDTQYF. The CDR3 coding sequence is TGTGCCAGCAGCATCCGTGCTAGCACAGATACGCAGTATTTT.

This clonotype showed up many times. The chain recombines TRBV5-1 with TRBJ2-3, with TRBD1 as a possible D gene (6 bases). The CDR3 sequence is 16 residues long. V was cut by 0 bases and J by 7 bases, with 18 bases left in between. Germline CDR1 is SGHRS and CDR2 is YFSETQ. In DNA form, the CDR3 reads TGCGCCAGCAGCTTGGCAGAGGCAGGGGATGGGTATACGCAGTATTTT. Encoded protein: CASSLAEAGDGYTQYF.

This clonotype was detected many times. The chain links TRBV20-1 to TRBJ1-5; D unclear. The CDR3 consists of 18 residues. The germline CDR1 and CDR2 sequences are DFQATT and SNEGSKA (reference sequence). V gave up 0 bases and J gave up 4 bases, with 22 bases separating them. The CDR3 region is CSARDVMEEFGWNQPQHF. DNA for the CDR3: TGCAGTGCTAGAGATGTCATGGAGGAATTCGGGTGGAATCAGCCCCAGCATTTT.

Ten or more counts support this clonotype. The rearrangement uses TRBV7-8 and TRBJ2-1; TRBD2 matches at 7 bases. The V gene's germline CDR1 is SGHVS and CDR2 FQNEAQ. The CDR3 totals 20 residues. V shed 1 base and J 2 bases; nucleotides not matched to a gene: 17. The CDR3 DNA follows: TGTGCCAGCAGCTTAGTCTCAATTTTGGGGGGGAGGTTTCCCTACAATGAGCAGTTCTTC. Residues: CASSLVSILGGRFPYNEQFF.

This clonotype was counted many times. J is TRBJ2-4 and V is TRBV7-9; weak D call: TRBD2 (6 bases). Germline V gives CDR1 SEHNR, CDR2 FQNEAQ (reference sequence). The CDR3 loop spans 14 amino acids. Trimming removed 8 bases at V and 0 bases at J, with 11 bases between. The CDR3 sequence is CASGTGGAKNIQYF. In DNA, the CDR3 is TGTGCCAGCGGGACCGGGGGAGCCAAAAACATTCAGTACTTC.

This clonotype has at least ten counts. The chain uses TRBV20-1 and TRBJ1-2; 9 bases map to TRBD1. From germline, CDR1 is DFQATT and CDR2 SNEGSKA (reference sequence). The CDR3 consists of 13 residues. V shed 4 bases, J shed 8 bases, and the junction held 8 bases outside the gene matches. CDR3 nucleotide sequence: TGCAGTGCTAAAGTCGACAGGGGGGACGGCTACACCTTC. This encodes CSAKVDRGDGYTF.

For this clonotype: One end of the junction is discordant with germline, which a read error may explain. The CDR3 DNA reads TGTGCCATCAGCCAGGAAACAAATCAGCAGTTCTTC. This translates into CAISQETNQQFF. The chain couples TRBV3-1 to TRBJ2-1, with D unresolved. The CDR3 sequence is 12 residues long. Per the germline V gene, CDR1 is LGHDT and CDR2 is YNNKEL (reference sequence).

This clonotype was recorded at least ten times. CDR3: CSARTGNFYEQYF. In DNA form, the CDR3 reads TGCAGTGCTAGAACAGGGAACTTTTACGAGCAGTACTTC. J is TRBJ2-7 and V is TRBV20-1; possible D gene TRBD1, 6 bases. Trimming took 2 bases from V and 4 from J, leaving 12 bases between them. Germline-derived CDR1 and CDR2 are DFQATT and SNEGSKA (reference sequence). This CDR3 region has 13 residues.

This clonotype came up many times. The V gene is TRBV5-1, the J gene TRBJ2-1; unclear D gene. The CDR3 loop spans 14 amino acids. Germline V gene sequence: CDR1 SGHRS, CDR2 YFSETQ. The V end was cut by 4 bases, the J end by 7 bases, with 15 bases between. The CDR3 nucleotides read TGCGCCAGCAGCCCAGACTGGGTGAAAAATGAGCAGTTCTTC. Amino acid sequence: CASSPDWVKNEQFF.

This clonotype was counted ten times or more. This chain links TRBV14 with TRBJ1-6, with D uncertain. With 0 bases removed from V and 5 bases from J, the gap between germline ends came to 11 bases. This CDR3 is built from 16 residues. From germline, CDR1 is SGHDN and CDR2 FVKESK. CDR3 protein: CASSQDSWQDNSPLHF. The CDR3 coding sequence is TGTGCCAGCAGCCAAGATAGTTGGCAGGATAATTCACCCCTCCACTTT.

This clonotype was observed a single time. This rearrangement joins TRBV30 to TRBJ1-4; TRBD1 might be the D (6 bases). The CDR3 is 13 residues long. Trimming took 5 bases from V and 0 from J, leaving 7 bases between them. Germline assignment: CDR1 GTSNPN and CDR2 SVGIG (reference sequence). The CDR3 nucleotides read TGTGCCTGGGGACAGTCAACTAATGAAAAACTGTTTTTT. Translating it yields CAWGQSTNEKLFF.

This clonotype was detected ten times or more. This chain links TRBV20-1 with TRBJ2-1; TRBD1 is a possible D gene (5 bases). Trimming took 3 bases from V and 1 from J, leaving 13 bases between them. The CDR3 has 15 residues. In germline, CDR1 is DFQATT, CDR2 SNEGSKA (reference sequence). DNA of the CDR3: TGCAGTGCTAGGACCAGGGCCGGGTCCTACAATGAGCAGTTCTTC. It encodes CSARTRAGSYNEQFF.

The rearrangement links TRBV19 to TRBJ2-1; TRBD1 matches 7 bases. The CDR3 loop spans 13 amino acids. The V gene end was trimmed by 5 bases and the J gene end by 5 bases; junction bases not matched to a gene: 3. The germline CDR1 and CDR2 sequences are LNHDA and SQIVND (reference sequence). CDR3 nucleotides: TGTGCCAGTAGTCGTGACAGGGACAATGAGCAGTTCTTC. This translates into CASSRDRDNEQFF.

In this sample, this clonotype turned up many times. V and J are TRBV19 and TRBJ1-2, with D possibly matching TRBD1 (6 bases). This CDR3 has 17 amino acids. Germline loops: CDR1 LNHDA, CDR2 SQIVND (reference sequence). Trimming shortened V by 5 bases and J by 2 bases, and 21 bases separated the two germline ends. The CDR3 DNA follows: TGTGCCAGTAGTCGAGAACCACAGGGAGGGCGAAACTATGGCTACACCTTC. This codes for CASSREPQGGRNYGYTF.

As concerns this clonotype: One end of the junction fails to match germline, which may point to a read error. The chain recombines TRBV7-9 with TRBJ1-2; a weak D match, TRBD1 (5 bases). CDR3 length equals 13 residues. In germline, CDR1 is SEHNR, CDR2 FQNEAQ (reference sequence). Here the CDR3 reads CASSLRDAYVYTF. The CDR3 DNA follows: TGTGCCAGCAGTCTCAGGGATGCCTATGTCTACACCTTC.